This TCR beta chain was recovered during a study of blood T cells in healthy people across ages. This clonotype showed up just a few times. A sample-barcoded 5' primer and a J-beta primer mix were used in a second PCR of roughly 6 to 11 cycles. TCRdb fed the 5' RACE reads into MiXCR, producing one record per CDR3 protein. The table includes under 2 million distinct CDR3 sequences, 30% to 35% detected once. The sequence derives from a woman between 25 and 40 years old in good health. The sample taken for sequencing was blood.

The CDR3 region is CASRPSSYEQYF. CDR3 nucleotide sequence: TGTGCCAGCCGTCCTAGCTCCTACGAGCAGTACTTC. V and J are TRBV28 and TRBJ2-7; D is unclear. CDR1 is MDHEN, CDR2 SYDVKM, per germline. The CDR3 totals 12 residues. Trimming took off 8 bases at V and 0 bases at J, with 8 bases between the two ends.